This T cell receptor beta chain was sequenced during a study of blood T cell repertoires in COVID-19. Method: immunoSEQ multiplex PCR; TCRdb's copy keeps in-frame clones and lacks some. The data contain about 150,000 clones, around 90% of them singletons. In germline, CDR1 is LGHNA, CDR2 YSLEER. The CDR3 totals 18 residues. Unmatched junction bases numbered 13, after V lost 0 bases and J lost 5 bases. Within the 2 weeks before study entry, each person in the exposed group met a COVID-19 case. The chain joins TRBV4-3 to TRBJ2-1; 7 bases agree with TRBD2. The sequencing input was PBMCs or T cells enriched from blood (not recorded which). This sequence was found in a woman aged 40-49 years who had been exposed to COVID-19. CDR3 sequence reads: CASSQDGGFIAGDNEQFF. The CDR3 DNA follows: TGCGCCAGCAGCCAAGATGGGGGTTTTATCGCGGGAGACAATGAGCAGTTCTTC.